Listed below are T cell receptor beta chains from one sample, sequenced in a study of T cell responses to AZD1222 COVID-19 vaccine. Here immunoSEQ multiplex PCR was the method, and the copy in TCRdb shows in-frame clones only, minus some. Of about 83,000 clones listed, approximately 85% are singletons. The sample here was peripheral blood, taken 28 days after the second AZD1222 dose. The source of these receptors is an adult who received the AZD1222 COVID-19 vaccine. The CDR3 runs from the conserved cysteine through the conserved F or W. Each record gives: clone size, D gene, J gene, V gene, CDR3 DNA, CDR3 protein. D genes are given only for firm matches. Size is stated for part of the rows, as once, few or many counts, or as a class when the clone is expanded.

-	-	TRBJ2-1	TRBV7-2	TGTGCCAGCAGGTTAGCTGCAGGGTCCTACAATGAGCAGTTCTTC	CASRLAAGSYNEQFF
-	-	TRBJ1-5	TRBV29-1	TGCAGCGTTGTCAGCAGTAGCAATCAGCCCCAGCATTTT	CSVVSSSNQPQHF
-	-	TRBJ2-5	TRBV5-4	TGTGCCAGCAGCTCCCACGGGCAAGAGACCCAGTACTTC	CASSSHGQETQYF
few	-	TRBJ1-3	TRBV4-1	TGCGCCAGCAGCCAAGAAGGAAACACCATATATTTT	CASSQEGNTIYF
once	-	TRBJ1-6	TRBV6-5	TGTGCCAGCAGTCGGGCCAATTCACCCCTCCACTTT	CASSRANSPLHF
once	-	TRBJ1-5	TRBV7-2	TGTGCCAGCAGCTTAGTAGTAGGCAGCAATCAGCCCCAGCATTTT	CASSLVVGSNQPQHF
-	-	TRBJ1-1	TRBV2	TGTGCCAGCAGCCAAGACACGAACACTGAAGCTTTCTTT	CASSQDTNTEAFF
-	-	TRBJ1-6	TRBV6-6	TGTGCCAGCAAACCCGATATCTCCGCTTCACCCCTCCACTTT	CASKPDISASPLHF
many	-	TRBJ2-5	TRBV9	TGTGCCAGCAGCGTGGGGGGTGTCGAAGAGACCCAGTACTTC	CASSVGGVEETQYF
-	-	TRBJ2-7	TRBV4-2	TGTGCCAGCAGCCAAGAACAGGGATTTCCCTACGAGCAGTACTTC	CASSQEQGFPYEQYF
-	TRBD1	TRBJ2-7	TRBV3-1/TRBV3-2	TGTGCCAGCAGCCAAGGACAGGGTTTTTTCGAGCAGTACTTC	CASSQGQGFFEQYF
-	-	TRBJ2-7	TRBV28	TGTGCCAGCAGTTCTCCCAGCTTTTCCTACGAGCAGTACTTC	CASSSPSFSYEQYF
-	-	TRBJ1-4	TRBV10-1	TGCGCCAGCAGTCAAAAAGGTGAAAAACTGTTTTTT	CASSQKGEKLFF
-	TRBD1	TRBJ1-5	TRBV28	TGTGCCAGCAGTACGGATCGACAGGGCGGTCAGCCCCAGCATTTT	CASSTDRQGGQPQHF
-	TRBD2	TRBJ2-3	TRBV7-6	TGTGCCAGCTCCTTCGGCGGGGGTGGGACAGATACGCAGTATTTT	CASSFGGGGTDTQYF
-	TRBD1	TRBJ1-4	TRBV7-2	TGTGCCAGCAGCTTATTCAGGGGGTCTAATGAAAAACTGTTTTTT	CASSLFRGSNEKLFF
-	-	TRBJ1-1	TRBV28	TGTGCCAGCAGTTTAAACGGTGAAGAAGCTTTCTTT	CASSLNGEEAFF
-	-	TRBJ1-1	TRBV6-5	TGTGCCAGCAGTTCTGAGGTACGAGCTTTCTTT	CASSSEVRAFF
-	-	TRBJ1-2	TRBV6-5	TGTGCCAGCAGTTACCAGGACAGCCTCCCTAAAGGCTACACCTTC	CASSYQDSLPKGYTF
-	-	TRBJ2-7	TRBV7-9	TGTGCCAGCAGCTTAGCAGGTTTAGCGAAAAGCTCCTACGAGCAGTACTTC	CASSLAGLAKSSYEQYF
-	TRBD2	TRBJ2-1	TRBV7-8	TGTGCCAGCAGCTTGGGACTAGCGGGAGCGGGTGAGCAGTTCTTC	CASSLGLAGAGEQFF
-	-	TRBJ1-2	TRBV28	TGTGCCAGCAGTTTCTCAGGCGGCGTTGGAAATGGCTACACCTTC	CASSFSGGVGNGYTF
-	TRBD1	TRBJ1-5	TRBV6-1	TGTGCCAGCAGGGAAATGACAGGGAATAGCAATCAGCCCCAGCATTTT	CASREMTGNSNQPQHF
once	TRBD2	TRBJ2-7	TRBV28	TGTGCCAGCACCCCCTCCCGCGGAGCGGGGCTTTACGAGCAGTACTTC	CASTPSRGAGLYEQYF
-	-	TRBJ1-3	TRBV2	TGTGCCAGCAGTGAACCAAGGGCTGGAAACACCATATATTTT	CASSEPRAGNTIYF
few	-	TRBJ1-2	TRBV24-1	TGTGCCACCAGTGACTCAGGATACTATGGCTACACCTTC	CATSDSGYYGYTF
few	-	TRBJ2-6	TRBV5-1	TGCGCCAGCAGATTGGGCTCTGGGGCCAACGTCCTGACTTTC	CASRLGSGANVLTF
-	-	TRBJ1-1	TRBV28	TGTGCCAGCAGTTACGTTGCGACGAGGGACACTGAAGCTTTCTTT	CASSYVATRDTEAFF
-	-	TRBJ1-2	TRBV6-1	TGTGCCAGCAGTGAAGCCCTGAAGTACTATGGCTACACCTTC	CASSEALKYYGYTF
-	TRBD2	TRBJ2-1	TRBV4-2	TGTGCCAGCAGCCGGGGACTAGCGGGAGACAATGAGCAGTTCTTC	CASSRGLAGDNEQFF
-	TRBD1	TRBJ2-5	TRBV10-3	TGTGCCATCAGTACCGGGACAGGGAAAGAGACCCAGTACTTC	CAISTGTGKETQYF
-	TRBD2	TRBJ2-1	TRBV9	TGTGCCAGCAGCGTAGCCAGCGGGGGGGCAAGCTCCTACAATGAGCAGTTCTTC	CASSVASGGASSYNEQFF
once	-	TRBJ2-7	TRBV3-1/TRBV3-2	TGTGCCAGCAGCCAAGTCGGGAACGAGCAGTACTTC	CASSQVGNEQYF
-	-	TRBJ1-2	TRBV3-1/TRBV3-2	TGTGCCAGCAGCCAAGAGGTGAGGGGCCGAGGCTACACCTTC	CASSQEVRGRGYTF
once	-	TRBJ1-2	TRBV5-1	TGCGCCAGCAGAGAACGGGGGGCTCTTTCTTCTGGCTACACCTTC	CASRERGALSSGYTF
-	TRBD1	TRBJ2-7	TRBV3-1/TRBV3-2	TGTGCCAGCAGCCAAGGGGGACAGGGTACTCTCGAGCAGTACTTC	CASSQGGQGTLEQYF
-	-	TRBJ2-2	TRBV21-1	TGTGCCAGCAGCAAAGTGGGGAGGACCGGGGAGCTGTTTTTT	CASSKVGRTGELFF
-	-	TRBJ1-5	TRBV6-1	TGTGCCAGCAGTGAACTTCCCGTCACAGGCCTCAATCAGCCCCAGCATTTT	CASSELPVTGLNQPQHF
-	-	TRBJ2-7	TRBV18	TGTGCCAGCTCACCTAACAGGGAGAACTACGAGCAGTACTTC	CASSPNRENYEQYF
-	TRBD1	TRBJ1-4	TRBV3-1/TRBV3-2	TGTGCCAGCAGCCAGTTTGCCGGAGACAGGGGGCGAGGGGAAAAACTGTTTTTT	CASSQFAGDRGRGEKLFF
few	TRBD1	TRBJ1-4	TRBV6-5	TGTGCCAGCAGTTACTGGACAGGGTCCCCTAATGAAAAACTGTTTTTT	CASSYWTGSPNEKLFF
-	-	TRBJ2-1	TRBV18	TGTGCCAGCTCACCACGGCTAGAGTACAATGAGCAGTTCTTC	CASSPRLEYNEQFF
-	TRBD2	TRBJ2-7	TRBV27	TGTGCCAGCACCTCACGGGGCGGGAGAGACGAGCAGTACTTC	CASTSRGGRDEQYF
-	-	TRBJ2-1	TRBV5-1	TGCGCCAGCAGCTTGACACAGGGGAGGGATGAGCAGTTCTTC	CASSLTQGRDEQFF